Listed below are T cell receptor beta chains from one sample, sequenced in a study of shared clonotypes between healthy human individuals. This table comes from immunoSEQ multiplex PCR, and its TCRdb copy is limited to in-frame clones, with some not included. The sample contains millions of clones, approximately 95% of which appear only once. The sample was naive CD4+ T cells from PBMCs. The source is a man aged 18-30 years in good health. Some clones in this sample may be carry-over from other donors' samples. The CDR3 runs from the conserved cysteine through the conserved F or W. A D gene is named only where the DNA matches it firmly.

J | V | length | D | CDR3 | DNA
TRBJ2-7 | TRBV5-1 | 14 | TRBD1 | CASSLGQGWDEQYF | TGCGCCAGCAGCTTGGGACAGGGCTGGGACGAGCAGTACTTC
TRBJ2-5 | TRBV5-1 | 17 | TRBD1 | CASSRRGQGGWKETQYF | TGCGCCAGCAGCCGCCGAGGACAGGGAGGTTGGAAAGAGACCCAGTACTTC
TRBJ2-1 | TRBV30 | 14 | - | CAYESAEPYNEQFF | TGTGCCTACGAGAGCGCGGAGCCCTACAATGAGCAGTTCTTC
TRBJ2-2 | TRBV6-5 | 12 | - | CASSYWHGELFF | TGTGCCAGCAGTTACTGGCACGGGGAGCTGTTTTTT
TRBJ1-4 | TRBV29-1 | 13 | - | CSVAGKANEKLFF | TGCAGCGTTGCAGGGAAGGCTAATGAAAAACTGTTTTTT
TRBJ2-7 | TRBV10-3 | 12 | TRBD1 | CANGDRDYEQYF | TGTGCCAACGGGGACAGGGACTACGAGCAGTACTTC
TRBJ2-7 | TRBV15 | 15 | TRBD1 | CATSRGGSDRVEQYF | TGTGCCACCAGCAGAGGAGGTTCAGACAGGGTTGAGCAGTACTTC
TRBJ2-5 | TRBV5-1 | 18 | TRBD2 | CASSLVAGGAGPQETQYF | TGCGCCAGCAGCTTAGTAGCGGGAGGGGCGGGACCCCAAGAGACCCAGTACTTC
TRBJ2-7 | TRBV2 | 12 | - | CASTPTGAEANF | TGTGCCAGCACTCCGACGGGGGCAGAGGCAAACTTC
TRBJ2-1 | TRBV5-1 | 15 | - | CASSLATGNFNEQFF | TGCGCCAGCAGCTTGGCGACTGGGAATTTCAATGAGCAGTTCTTC
TRBJ2-1 | TRBV13 | 16 | - | CASSLISGATAHEQFF | TGTGCCAGCAGCTTGATAAGTGGGGCCACGGCCCATGAGCAGTTCTTC
TRBJ2-5 | TRBV5-4 | 13 | - | CASSLLGTETQYF | TGTGCCAGCAGCTTGCTGGGGACTGAGACCCAGTACTTC
TRBJ1-1 | TRBV2 | 15 | - | CASSLVGGQGTEAFF | TGTGCCAGCAGCCTAGTGGGGGGGCAGGGTACTGAAGCTTTCTTT
TRBJ1-3 | TRBV6-1 | 14 | - | CASSEERIGNTIYF | TGTGCCAGCAGTGAAGAGAGAATCGGAAACACCATATATTTT
TRBJ1-1 | TRBV30 | 11 | - | CAWTYGGTAFF | TGTGCCTGGACCTATGGGGGTACGGCTTTCTTT
TRBJ2-1 | TRBV19 | 17 | TRBD2 | CASSTILAGYSYNEQFF | TGTGCCAGTAGTACTATACTAGCGGGCTACTCCTACAATGAGCAGTTCTTC
TRBJ1-2 | TRBV7-3 | 17 | - | CASSLTAVGQGGYGYTF | TGTGCCAGCAGCTTAACGGCGGTGGGGCAGGGTGGCTATGGCTACACCTTC
TRBJ1-5 | TRBV30 | 13 | - | CAWSVIEGGPQHF | TGTGCCTGGAGTGTAATCGAAGGCGGGCCCCAGCATTTT
TRBJ2-1 | TRBV7-6 | 15 | TRBD2 | CASSLGAGAYNEQFF | TGTGCCAGCAGCTTAGGAGCGGGAGCCTACAATGAGCAGTTCTTC